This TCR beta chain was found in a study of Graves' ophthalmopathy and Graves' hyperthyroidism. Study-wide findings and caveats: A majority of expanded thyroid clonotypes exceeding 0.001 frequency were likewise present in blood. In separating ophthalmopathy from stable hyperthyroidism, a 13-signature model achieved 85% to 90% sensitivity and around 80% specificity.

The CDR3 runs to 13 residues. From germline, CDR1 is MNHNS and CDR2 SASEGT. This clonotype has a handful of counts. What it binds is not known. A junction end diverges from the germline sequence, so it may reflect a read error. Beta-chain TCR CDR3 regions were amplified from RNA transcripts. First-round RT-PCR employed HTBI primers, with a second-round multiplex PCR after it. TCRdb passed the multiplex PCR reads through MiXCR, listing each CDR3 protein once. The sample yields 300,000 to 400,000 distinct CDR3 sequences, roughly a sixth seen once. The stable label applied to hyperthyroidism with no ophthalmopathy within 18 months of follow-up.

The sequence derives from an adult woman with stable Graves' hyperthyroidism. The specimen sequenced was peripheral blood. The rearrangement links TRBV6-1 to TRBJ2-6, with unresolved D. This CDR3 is CASEKSGSNVLTF. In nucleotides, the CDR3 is TGTGCCAGCGAGAAGTCTGGGTCCAACGTGCTGACTTTC.